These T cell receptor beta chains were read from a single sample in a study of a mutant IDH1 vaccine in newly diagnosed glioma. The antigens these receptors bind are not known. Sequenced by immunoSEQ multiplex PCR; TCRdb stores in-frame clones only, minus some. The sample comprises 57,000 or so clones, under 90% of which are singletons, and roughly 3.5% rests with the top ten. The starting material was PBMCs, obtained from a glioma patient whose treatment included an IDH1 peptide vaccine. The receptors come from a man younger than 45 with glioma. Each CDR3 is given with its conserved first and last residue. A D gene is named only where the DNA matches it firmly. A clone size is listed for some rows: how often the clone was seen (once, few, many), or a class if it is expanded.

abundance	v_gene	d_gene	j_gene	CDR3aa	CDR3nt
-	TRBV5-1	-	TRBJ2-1	CASSRGQGDEQFF	TGCGCCAGCAGTCGGGGCCAGGGTGATGAGCAGTTCTTC
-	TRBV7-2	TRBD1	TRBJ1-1	CASSFGTGMVTEAFF	TGTGCCAGCAGCTTCGGGACAGGGATGGTCACTGAAGCTTTCTTT
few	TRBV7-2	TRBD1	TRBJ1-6	CASSPETGSSPLHF	TGTGCCAGCAGCCCGGAGACAGGGAGTTCACCCCTCCACTTT
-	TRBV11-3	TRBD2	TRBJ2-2	CASSPTSGRAGNTGELFF	TGTGCCAGCAGTCCGACTAGCGGGAGGGCCGGGAACACCGGGGAGCTGTTTTTT
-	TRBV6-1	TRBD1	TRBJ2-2	CASRGRQGGPGELFF	TGTGCCAGCAGGGGGCGACAGGGTGGGCCCGGGGAGCTGTTTTTT
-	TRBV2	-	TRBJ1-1	CASSEEVALEAFF	TGTGCCAGCAGTGAAGAGGTCGCACTTGAAGCTTTCTTT
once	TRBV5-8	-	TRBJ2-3	CASSLTGSRTDTQYF	TGTGCCAGCAGCCTTACAGGGAGCCGCACAGATACGCAGTATTTT
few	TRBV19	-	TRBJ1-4	CASNRWGTNEKLFF	TGTGCCAGTAATCGGTGGGGGACTAATGAAAAACTGTTTTTT
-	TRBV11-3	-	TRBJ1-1	CASSLQGSTEAFF	TGTGCCAGCAGCTTACAGGGGAGCACTGAAGCTTTCTTT
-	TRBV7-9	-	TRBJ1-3	CASSSTDTASGNTIYF	TGTGCCAGCAGCTCCACCGATACAGCCTCTGGAAACACCATATATTTT
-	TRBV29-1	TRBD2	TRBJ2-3	CSVEPSGRLDTQYF	TGCAGCGTTGAACCTAGCGGGAGACTAGATACGCAGTATTTT
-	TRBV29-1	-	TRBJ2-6	CSVSTEASSGANVLTF	TGCAGCGTTTCGACAGAAGCGAGTTCTGGGGCCAACGTCCTGACTTTC
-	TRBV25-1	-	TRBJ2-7	CASSDPEGTQVRGEQYF	TGTGCCAGCAGTGATCCAGAGGGGACACAGGTTCGAGGAGAGCAGTACTTC
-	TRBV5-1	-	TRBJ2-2	CASSLGQSFNTGELFF	TGCGCCAGCAGCTTGGGACAGTCATTCAACACCGGGGAGCTGTTTTTT
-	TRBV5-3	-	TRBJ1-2	CARSSNTGCYGYTF	TGTGCCAGAAGCTCAAATACAGGCTGCTATGGCTACACCTTC
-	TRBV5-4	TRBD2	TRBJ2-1	CASSLGAGIQNEQFF	TGTGCCAGCAGCTTGGGAGCGGGGATACAAAATGAGCAGTTCTTC
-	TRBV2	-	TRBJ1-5	CASSEAQGRGQPQHF	TGTGCCAGCAGTGAAGCGCAGGGGAGGGGGCAGCCCCAGCATTTT